These 14 T cell receptor beta chains were sequenced from one sample in a study of cytomegalovirus exposure and HLA in healthy donors. This PCR relied on a set of 60 Vbeta primers and 13 Jbeta primers. Repertoires were generated with immunoSEQ multiplex PCR, while TCRdb's copy carries only in-frame clones and drops some. The sample records 150,000 to 200,000 clones, about 63% being singletons. Sequenced input: PBMCs. These receptors were obtained from a woman between 40 and 55 years old in good health and CMV-seropositive.

The chain has TRBV18 and TRBJ2-2, with D unresolved. The CDR3 extends over 17 amino acids. Germline lookup yields CDR1 KGHSH and CDR2 LQKENI. V was clipped by 9 bases and J by 0 bases, with 20 bases between them. CDR3 protein: CASSYLEEGANTGELFF. The CDR3 bases are TGTGCCAGTTCCTACCTAGAAGAAGGCGCGAACACCGGGGAGCTGTTTTTT.

The CDR3 loop reads CASRARGWRYEQYF. CDR3 DNA sequence: TGTGCCAGCAGAGCCCGGGGGTGGAGATACGAGCAGTACTTC. J is TRBJ2-7 and V is TRBV28; possibly TRBD2 for D (6 bases). This CDR3 has 14 residues. The germline V gene encodes CDR1 MDHEN and CDR2 SYDVKM. Deletions cut 6 bases from V and 4 bases from J, with 16 bases between.

V and J are TRBV19 and TRBJ1-2, with 7 bases fitting TRBD1. V lost 5 bases, J lost 5 bases, and 14 bases stayed unmatched. Germline lookup yields CDR1 LNHDA and CDR2 SQIVND (reference sequence). CDR3 size: 16 residues. CDR3 bases: TGTGCCAGTAGTTCCCCGAGTCGGGACAGCGCTTATGGCTACACCTTC. Protein sequence: CASSSPSRDSAYGYTF. Looking up the rest from reference TRBV19 and TRBJ1-2 gives the full variable domain: DGGITQSPKYLFRKEGQNVTLSCEQNLNHDAMYWYRQDPGQGLRLIYYSQIVNDFQKGDIAEGYSVSREKKESFPLTVTSAQKNPTAFYLCASSSPSRDSAYGYTFGSGTRLTVV.

The CDR3, as DNA: TGTGCCAGCAGTCGTACCCCTAGCGGGAGTGCAGATACGCAGTATTTT. This encodes CASSRTPSGSADTQYF. This chain uses TRBV7-2 with TRBJ2-3, with 10 bases identical to TRBD2. V was clipped by 6 bases and J by 4 bases; unmatched bases: 10. Germline V gives CDR1 SGHTA, CDR2 FQGNSA. CDR3 length: 16 residues.

This chain joins TRBV7-2 and TRBJ2-3; no clear D gene. Germline V gene sequence: CDR1 SGHTA, CDR2 FQGNSA. The V end was cut by 4 bases, the J end by 1 base, with 15 bases between. The CDR3 sequence is 16 residues long. The CDR3 sequence: CASSSRLEEGTDTQYF. The CDR3 DNA is TGTGCCAGCAGCTCCCGGTTGGAAGAGGGCACAGATACGCAGTATTTT.

V gene TRBV28 combines with J gene TRBJ2-1, with D possibly being TRBD2 (6 bases). The CDR3 is 13 residues long. Germline CDR1 and CDR2: MDHEN and SYDVKM. The V end lost 5 bases, the J end lost 2 bases, and 7 bases lay between the germline ends. CDR3 coding DNA: TGTGCCAGCAGTAGCGGGCCCTACAATGAGCAGTTCTTC. Protein product: CASSSGPYNEQFF. The full variable domain, in which reference TRBV28 and TRBJ2-1 provide the parts outside the CDR3, is DVKVTQSSRYLVKRTGEKVFLECVQDMDHENMFWYRQDPGLGLRLIYFSYDVKMKEKGDIPEGYSVSREKKERFSLILESASTNQTSMYLCASSSGPYNEQFFGPGTRLTVL.

The chain links TRBV15 to TRBJ1-2; perhaps TRBD1 as D (5 bases). V lost 1 base, J lost 4 bases, and 10 bases lay in between. CDR1 is LNHNV and CDR2 is YYDKDF in the germline V gene (reference sequence). This CDR3 contains 14 residues. CDR3 nucleotides: TGTGCCACCAGCAGAGTTGGGGCCGCCTATGGCTACACCTTC. As protein: CATSRVGAAYGYTF.

The V and J genes are TRBV5-4 and TRBJ2-5; 10 bases map to TRBD1. The V gene's germline CDR1 is SGHNT and CDR2 YYREEE (reference sequence). Trimming removed 0 bases from V and 5 bases from J; junction bases left unmatched: 7. The CDR3 runs to 16 residues. The CDR3 protein is CASSLGGQGIGETQYF. The CDR3 region has the DNA TGTGCCAGCAGCTTGGGGGGACAGGGGATAGGGGAGACCCAGTACTTC.

The table lists this clone with a count of one. The V and J genes are TRBV4-3 and TRBJ2-1; 12 nucleotides line up with TRBD2. The germline V gene encodes CDR1 LGHNA and CDR2 YSLEER. The CDR3 length is 18 residues. V dropped 0 bases and J dropped 3; count of bases not matched to a gene: 6. The CDR3 spells CASSQEPTTSGGYNEQFF. The DNA of the CDR3 is TGCGCCAGCAGCCAAGAACCCACGACTAGCGGGGGCTACAATGAGCAGTTCTTC.

This clone has a single count. The rearrangement uses TRBV6-1 and TRBJ2-1, with 11 bases matching TRBD2. This CDR3 region has 16 residues. V was pared by 4 bases and J by 1 base, with 3 bases of the junction left unmatched. Per the germline V gene, CDR1 is MNHNS and CDR2 is SASEGT. For the CDR3, the DNA is TGTGCCAGCAGTGGTCGACTAGCGGGGTCCTACAATGAGCAGTTCTTC. As protein: CASSGRLAGSYNEQFF.

The CDR3 sequence: CASKEGAASYEQYF. The DNA of the CDR3 is TGCGCCAGCAAGGAGGGGGCGGCCTCCTACGAGCAGTACTTC. The chain links TRBV5-1 to TRBJ2-7; possible D gene TRBD1, 7 bases. V lost 6 bases to trimming and J lost 0 bases, with 13 bases between them. The CDR3 totals 14 residues. Germline V gene sequence: CDR1 SGHRS, CDR2 YFSETQ.

The gene calls are TRBV7-2 and TRBJ1-1; possibly TRBD1 for D (5 bases). In germline, CDR1 is SGHTA, CDR2 FQGNSA. V gave up 4 bases and J gave up 8 bases, with 17 bases separating them. The CDR3 consists of 14 residues. The CDR3 sequence is CASSWGRGPPEAFF. The CDR3 nucleotides read TGTGCCAGCAGCTGGGGGAGGGGACCCCCCGAAGCTTTCTTT.

Only one count was recorded for this clone. CDR3 nucleotides: TGTGCCAGCAGCCCACTAGGGACTGGTAACAATGAGCAGTTCTTC. It encodes CASSPLGTGNNEQFF. The V gene is TRBV7-3, the J gene TRBJ2-1, with D perhaps matching TRBD2 (6 bases). The CDR3 is 15 residues long. Germline assignment: CDR1 SGHTA and CDR2 FQGTGA. The germline V and J ends were trimmed by 5 bases and 5 bases, with 16 bases remaining between them.

The J gene is TRBJ2-2, the V gene TRBV6-5, with D tentatively TRBD1 (6 bases). Looked up from germline, CDR1 is MNHEY and CDR2 is SVGAGI. The CDR3 has 14 amino acids. V was pared by 11 bases and J by 2 bases, with 15 bases between. The CDR3 DNA reads as TGTGCCGCGCCCCCGGGACAAAACACCGGGGAGCTGTTTTTT. This encodes CAAPPGQNTGELFF.